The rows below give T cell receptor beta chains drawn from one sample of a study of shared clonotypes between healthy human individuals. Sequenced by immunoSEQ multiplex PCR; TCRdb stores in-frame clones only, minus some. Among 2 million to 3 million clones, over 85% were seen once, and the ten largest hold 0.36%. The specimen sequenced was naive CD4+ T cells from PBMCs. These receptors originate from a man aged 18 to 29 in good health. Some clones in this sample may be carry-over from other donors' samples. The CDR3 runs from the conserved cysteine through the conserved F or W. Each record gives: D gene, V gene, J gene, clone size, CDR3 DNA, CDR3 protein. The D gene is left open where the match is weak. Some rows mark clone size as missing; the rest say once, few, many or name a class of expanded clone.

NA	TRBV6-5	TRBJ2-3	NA	TGTGCCAGCAGTTCGGGGCCGAGGCAGTATTTT	CASSSGPRQYF
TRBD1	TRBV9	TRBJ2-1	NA	TGTGCCAGCAACAGGGGATGGAATGAGCAGTTCTTC	CASNRGWNEQFF
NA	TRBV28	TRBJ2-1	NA	TGTGCCAGCAGTACACAGTTTGGGGTGACGCCCTACAATGAGCAGTTCTTC	CASSTQFGVTPYNEQFF
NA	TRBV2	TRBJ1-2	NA	TGTGCCAGCAGTGCCAGGGAGGGAAACTATGGCTACACCTTC	CASSAREGNYGYTF
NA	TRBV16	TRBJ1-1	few	TGTGCCAGCAGCCATTTAGAGAGGGCGAACACTGAAGCTTTCTTT	CASSHLERANTEAFF
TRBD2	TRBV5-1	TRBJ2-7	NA	TGCGCCAGCAGCGGAACTAGCGGAAGAACCTACGAGCAGTACTTC	CASSGTSGRTYEQYF
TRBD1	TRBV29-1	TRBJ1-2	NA	TGCAGCGTTGATCCCGGGACAGCTAACTATGGCTACACCTTC	CSVDPGTANYGYTF
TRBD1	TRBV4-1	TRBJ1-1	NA	TGCGCCAGCAGCCAAGGGCTGACAGGGTCGGTGACTGAAGCTTTCTTT	CASSQGLTGSVTEAFF
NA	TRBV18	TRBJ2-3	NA	TGTGCCAGCTCACCACGCCAGTTCACAGATACGCAGTATTTT	CASSPRQFTDTQYF
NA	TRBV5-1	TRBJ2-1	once	TGCGCCAGCAGCTTGGACGGTTCTCCATACAATGAGCAGTTCTTC	CASSLDGSPYNEQFF
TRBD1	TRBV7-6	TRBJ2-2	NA	TGTGCCCCATCCTTGGGGACAGAAGAAGTCGGGGAGCTGTTTTTT	CAPSLGTEEVGELFF
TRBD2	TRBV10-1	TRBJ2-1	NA	TGCGCCAGCAGCACTAGCGGGATGTCCAATGAGCAGTTCTTC	CASSTSGMSNEQFF
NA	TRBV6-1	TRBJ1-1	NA	TGTGCCAGCAGTGAAATTATGAGGGACACTGAAGCTTTCTTT	CASSEIMRDTEAFF
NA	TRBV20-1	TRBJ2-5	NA	TGCAGTGCTCGACCAGAAGAGACCCAGTACTTC	CSARPEETQYF
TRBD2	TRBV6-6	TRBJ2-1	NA	TGTGCCAGCAGTTACAAGCGGGAGGGCTTCGGGGAGCAGTTCTTC	CASSYKREGFGEQFF
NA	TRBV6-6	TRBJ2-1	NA	TGTGCCAGCAGTTACTCGAGTCTCCAATACAATGAGCAGTTCTTC	CASSYSSLQYNEQFF
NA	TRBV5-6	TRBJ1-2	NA	TGTGCCAGCAGCTTGGGTGCCCCGGGGCACTATGGCTACACCTTC	CASSLGAPGHYGYTF
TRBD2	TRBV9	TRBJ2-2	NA	TGTGCCAGCAGCTCCCGGACTAGCGGGATCACCGTGAACACCGGGGAGCTGTTTTTT	CASSSRTSGITVNTGELFF
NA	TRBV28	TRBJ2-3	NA	TGTGCCAGCAGTTTCAATTCACGCACAGATACGCAGTATTTT	CASSFNSRTDTQYF
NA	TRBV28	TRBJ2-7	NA	TGTGCCAGCAGTCTCAGGGGCTACGAGCAGTACTTC	CASSLRGYEQYF
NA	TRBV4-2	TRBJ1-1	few	TGTGCCAGCAGCCCGACCAAAACCCTTGGGAACACTGAAGCTTTCTTT	CASSPTKTLGNTEAFF
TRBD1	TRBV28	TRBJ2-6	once	TGTGCCAGCAGTTTAGGACAGGGGTCTAGTGCTGGGGCCAACGTCCTGACTTTC	CASSLGQGSSAGANVLTF